This T cell receptor beta chain came from a study of cytomegalovirus exposure and HLA in healthy donors. The CDR3 is 15 residues long. Germline V gene data show CDR1 as SQVTM and CDR2 as ANQGSEA. Trimming removed 0 bases at V and 0 bases at J, with 8 bases between. The study ran its PCR with 60 Vbeta and 13 Jbeta primers. Produced via immunoSEQ multiplex PCR; TCRdb's table is partial and in-frame only. The table includes about 200,000 clones, around 78% detected once. The receptor was isolated from a man under 40 in good health and CMV-seronegative. This chain uses TRBV29-1 with TRBJ2-2, with D hard to call. Sequencing was performed on PBMCs. CDR3 bases: TGCAGCGTTGAAGAACGGAGCCCGAACACCGGGGAGCTGTTTTTT. This codes for CSVEERSPNTGELFF.